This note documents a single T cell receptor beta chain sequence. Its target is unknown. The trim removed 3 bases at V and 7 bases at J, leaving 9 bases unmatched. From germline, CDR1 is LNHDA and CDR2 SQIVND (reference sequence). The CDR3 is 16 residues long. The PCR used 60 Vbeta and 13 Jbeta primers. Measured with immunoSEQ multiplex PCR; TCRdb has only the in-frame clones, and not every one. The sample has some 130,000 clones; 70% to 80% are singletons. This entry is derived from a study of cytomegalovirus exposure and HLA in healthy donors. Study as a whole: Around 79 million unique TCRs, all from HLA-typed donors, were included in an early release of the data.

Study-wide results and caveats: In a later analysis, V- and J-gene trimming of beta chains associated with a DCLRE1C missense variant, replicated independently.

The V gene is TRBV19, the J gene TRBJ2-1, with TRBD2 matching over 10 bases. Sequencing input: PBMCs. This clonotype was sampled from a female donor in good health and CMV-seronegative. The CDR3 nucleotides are TGTGCCAGTAGTATTTATCGGCCTAGCGGGAGTAATGAGCAGTTCTTC. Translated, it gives CASSIYRPSGSNEQFF.